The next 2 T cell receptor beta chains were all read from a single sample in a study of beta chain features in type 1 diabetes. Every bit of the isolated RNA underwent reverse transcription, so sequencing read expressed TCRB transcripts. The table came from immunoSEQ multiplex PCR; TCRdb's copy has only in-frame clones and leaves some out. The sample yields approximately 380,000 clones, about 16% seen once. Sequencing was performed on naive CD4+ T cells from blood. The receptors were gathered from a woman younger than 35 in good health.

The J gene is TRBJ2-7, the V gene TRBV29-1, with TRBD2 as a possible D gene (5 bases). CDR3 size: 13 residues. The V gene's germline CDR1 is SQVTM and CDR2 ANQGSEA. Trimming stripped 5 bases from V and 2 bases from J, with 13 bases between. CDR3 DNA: TGCAGCGTTCGGGGAGACCTCCCCTACGAGCAGTACTTC. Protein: CSVRGDLPYEQYF.

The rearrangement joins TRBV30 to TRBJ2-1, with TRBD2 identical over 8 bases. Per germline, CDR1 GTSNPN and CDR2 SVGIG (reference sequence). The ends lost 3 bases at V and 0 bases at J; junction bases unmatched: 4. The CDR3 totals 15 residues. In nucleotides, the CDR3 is TGTGCCTGGAGGCCCCTAGCGGGCTCCTACAATGAGCAGTTCTTC. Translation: CAWRPLAGSYNEQFF.